These 23 T cell receptor beta chains were all obtained from the same sample, sequenced in a study of T cell clusters in autoimmune cytopenias. TRB amplification used approximately 250 ng of peripheral blood genomic DNA. TRB was amplified by touch-down multiplex PCR, primer pools A and B combined. TCRdb reprocessed the multiplex PCR reads and stores each CDR3 protein as one record, lacking DNA. The sample features a few thousand distinct CDR3 sequences, with approximately 8.5% in its top ten. The sequencing input was peripheral blood. The receptor set was obtained from a human donor with an autoimmune cytopenia or autoimmune hepatitis (not recorded which).

This clonotype is large by frequency. This chain uses TRBV19 with TRBJ2-3; as DNA is missing, the TRBD1 call by TCRdb cannot be tested. The CDR3 loop spans 13 amino acids. Germline assignment: CDR1 LNHDA and CDR2 SQIVND (reference sequence). This chain's CDR3 is CASSRQGTDTQYF.

CDR3 sequence reads: CASSLGQADGYTF. This chain joins TRBV5-4 and TRBJ1-2. Germline CDR1 and CDR2: SGHNT and YYREEE (reference sequence). This CDR3 is built from 13 residues.

The genes are TRBV5-4 and TRBJ2-5. Germline CDR1 and CDR2: SGHNT and YYREEE (reference sequence). This CDR3 contains 16 residues. This CDR3 reads CASSLDGMGDQETQYF.

The gene calls are TRBV19 and TRBJ1-1. The CDR3 is 14 residues long. Germline V gene data show CDR1 as LNHDA and CDR2 as SQIVND (reference sequence). The CDR3 reads CASSVDPLNTEAFF.

This sequence joins TRBV5-1 and TRBJ2-1; TCRdb lists TRBD1, though no DNA is available to test this call. CDR1 SGHRS and CDR2 YFSETQ come from the germline V gene. The CDR3 runs 15 residues. The CDR3 region is CASSLSGEVNNEQFF.

CDR3 sequence: CASYTRTGVMNTEAFF. The V gene is TRBV19, the J gene TRBJ1-1. In germline, CDR1 is LNHDA, CDR2 SQIVND (reference sequence). The CDR3 runs 16 residues.

The V call is TRBV13, the J call TRBJ2-7; the TCRdb D gene call, TRBD1, has no DNA to confirm it. CDR3 length: 16 residues. Germline V CDR1 and CDR2: PRHDT, FYEKMQ (reference sequence). The CDR3 is CASSLSRGTGPSEQYF.

The chain links TRBV19 to TRBJ1-1; TCRdb outputs TRBD1, but without DNA this stays unchecked. Germline CDR1 LNHDA, CDR2 SQIVND (reference sequence). This CDR3 spans 11 amino acids. CDR3 sequence: CASSSQGEAFF.

Frequency places this clonotype as medium-sized. CDR3 sequence: CASSRGTGNSGANVLTF. This rearrangement joins TRBV6-5 to TRBJ2-6; TCRdb designates TRBD1, a call that cannot be tested without DNA. Germline CDR1 MNHEY, CDR2 SVGAGI. The CDR3 is 17 amino acids.

In terms of frequency, this clonotype is medium-sized. CDR3 protein: CSVERLAWNEQFF. The chain joins TRBV29-1 to TRBJ2-1; TCRdb gives TRBD2 as the D gene, but with no DNA this cannot be confirmed. The germline V gene encodes CDR1 SQVTM and CDR2 ANQGSEA. CDR3 size: 13 residues.

This clonotype is medium-sized by frequency. The rearrangement uses TRBV6-6 and TRBJ2-1; TCRdb names TRBD1, which stays unverified in the absence of DNA. The germline V gene has CDR1 MNHNY and CDR2 SVGAGI (reference sequence). The CDR3 spans 13 residues. The CDR3 region is CASSPGEYNEQFF.

Considering frequency, this clonotype is medium-sized. The chain recombines TRBV30 with TRBJ1-6. CDR3 size: 13 residues. Looked up from germline, CDR1 is GTSNPN and CDR2 is SVGIG (reference sequence). CDR3 sequence: CAWRVSVGSPLHF.

This sequence joins TRBV15 and TRBJ2-7; the TCRdb D gene call, TRBD2, has no DNA to confirm it. The CDR3 has 14 amino acids. Germline V CDR1 and CDR2: LNHNV, YYDKDF (reference sequence). The CDR3 loop reads CATSRASLPYEQYF.

The V gene is TRBV12-3 or TRBV12-4, the J gene TRBJ2-1; TCRdb's D call of TRBD2 is untestable without DNA. This CDR3 contains 15 residues. The CDR3 sequence is CASSLWLAGYNEQFF.

The CDR3 region is CATKGTDRGGGKSYNEQFF. J is TRBJ2-1 and V is TRBV10-3; the TCRdb call, TRBD1, lacks DNA for checking. Germline-derived CDR1 and CDR2 are ENHRY and SYGVKD. The length of the CDR3 is 19 residues.

The chain joins TRBV6-5 to TRBJ1-1. CDR1 is MNHEY, CDR2 SVGAGI, per germline. CDR3 size: 11 residues. The CDR3 loop reads CASTTDTEAFF.

This clonotype counts as medium-sized (0.01 to 0.1%) by frequency. The rearrangement uses TRBV6-1 and TRBJ2-7; the TRBD1 assignment by TCRdb is unverifiable without DNA. CDR3 length: 15 amino acids. Germline loops: CDR1 MNHNS, CDR2 SASEGT. CDR3 residues: CASSPPTHRVGEQYF.

The V and J genes are TRBV4-3 and TRBJ2-5; lacking DNA, the TRBD2 call made by TCRdb goes unchecked. Germline CDR1 is LGHNA and CDR2 is YSLEER. CDR3 length equals 15 residues. Here the CDR3 reads CASSQDRTLGVAQYF.

This clonotype is labeled medium-sized (0.01 to 0.1%) based on frequency. This chain connects TRBV6-6 to TRBJ2-3; the TCRdb call, TRBD1, lacks DNA for checking. From germline, CDR1 is MNHNY and CDR2 SVGAGI (reference sequence). The CDR3 runs to 15 residues. CDR3 amino acids: CASRLDRGSTDTQYF.

The chain joins TRBV18 to TRBJ2-3; TCRdb reports TRBD1, a call that lacks DNA to check it against. The CDR3 totals 14 residues. Per germline, CDR1 KGHSH and CDR2 LQKENI. The CDR3 sequence is CASSRARGVDTQYF. Looking up the rest from reference TRBV18 and TRBJ2-3 gives the full variable domain: NAGVMQNPRHLVRRRGQEARLRCSPMKGHSHVYWYRQLPEEGLKFMVYLQKENIIDESGMPKERFSAEFPKEGPSILRIQQVVRGDSAAYFCASSRARGVDTQYFGPGTRLTVL.

In terms of frequency, this clonotype is medium-sized. The chain uses TRBV19 and TRBJ2-1; the TCRdb D gene call, TRBD2, has no DNA to confirm it. CDR1 and CDR2 from the germline V gene are LNHDA and SQIVND (reference sequence). The CDR3 is 18 residues long. This chain's CDR3 is CASSIRNGKTSVYNEQFF.

The V gene is TRBV6-5, the J gene TRBJ2-7; TCRdb lists TRBD1, though no DNA is available to test this call. There are 15 residues in the CDR3. Germline CDR1 is MNHEY and CDR2 is SVGAGI. The CDR3 protein is CASSSTGTGSQGQYF.

Frequency places this clonotype as medium-sized (0.01 to 0.1%). The chain combines TRBV19 with TRBJ1-4. CDR3 length: 11 amino acids. Germline CDR1 and CDR2: LNHDA and SQIVND (reference sequence). CDR3 sequence: CASSIYEKLFF. The full variable domain, rest sourced from reference TRBV19 and TRBJ1-4, is DGGITQSPKYLFRKEGQNVTLSCEQNLNHDAMYWYRQDPGQGLRLIYYSQIVNDFQKGDIAEGYSVSREKKESFPLTVTSAQKNPTAFYLCASSIYEKLFFGSGTQLSVL.